These T cell receptor beta chains were read from a single sample in a study of blood T cells in healthy people across ages. TCRdb redid the calling of the 5' RACE reads with MiXCR, one entry per CDR3 protein. The sample consists of roughly 800,000 distinct CDR3 sequences, 58% of them appearing once. The sample taken for sequencing was blood. The receptor set was obtained from a man aged 30 to 45 in good health. CDR3s include the opening cysteine and the closing phenylalanine or tryptophan. D genes are given only for firm matches. Clone size is stated in some rows and not others, as once, few, many or a class when expanded.

>TRBJ2-5|.|.|TRBV5-1
TGCGCCAGCAGCTTGGAAGTCTGGGGAGAGACCCAGTACTTC
CASSLEVWGETQYF
>TRBJ1-5|.|.|TRBV20-1
TGCAGTGCATGGACAAATAGCAATCAGCCCCAGCATTTT
CSAWTNSNQPQHF
>TRBJ1-1|.|.|TRBV20-1
TGCAGTGCTCACCGCGGGGGGCTGAACACTGAAGCTTTCTTT
CSAHRGGLNTEAFF
>TRBJ2-7|.|.|TRBV11-2
TGTGCCAGCAGCTTAGGAGTTGGAAGCGGCTCCTACGAGCAGTACTTC
CASSLGVGSGSYEQYF
>TRBJ2-1|TRBD2|few|TRBV25-1
TGTGCCAGTACTTCAGCGGGAGGGCCGGGGGAGCAGTTCTTC
CASTSAGGPGEQFF
>TRBJ2-1|TRBD2|.|TRBV20-1
TGCAGTGCTAGAGATCCGGCGAAAAGCGGGGGGGCCGGGGATGAGCAGTTCTTC
CSARDPAKSGGAGDEQFF
>TRBJ2-1|.|few|TRBV7-2
TGTGCCAGCAGCTTCCCGGCTCCACCTTTAGGGGAGCAGTTCTTC
CASSFPAPPLGEQFF
>TRBJ2-7|TRBD2|.|TRBV20-1
TGCAGTGCCCCGGACTCTAGCGGGAGCGATGAGCAGTACTTC
CSAPDSSGSDEQYF
>TRBJ1-2|.|few|TRBV6-6
TGTGCCAGCAGTTGGGTAGAGCTTAACTATGGCTACACCTTC
CASSWVELNYGYTF
>TRBJ1-2|.|.|TRBV10-3
TGTGCCATCAGTGAAGGGGGGGGACCCGGCGACTATGGCTACACCTTC
CAISEGGGPGDYGYTF
>TRBJ1-2|.|.|TRBV4-2
TGTGCCAGCGGGGGGGGATTCGATAACTATGGCTACACCTTC
CASGGGFDNYGYTF
>TRBJ2-1|TRBD2|.|TRBV20-1
TGCAGTGCAGAAGGGGAATTAGCGGGGTCATACAATGAGCAGTTCTTC
CSAEGELAGSYNEQFF
>TRBJ1-2|.|once|TRBV6-2/TRBV6-3
TGTGCCAGCAGTTGGGTCCCCGGGAAAACTTCTAACTATGGCTACACCTTC
CASSWVPGKTSNYGYTF
>TRBJ2-1|TRBD1|few|TRBV20-1
TGCAGTGCCCCGGGACAGGGACAACTAACCTCCGAGTTCTTC
CSAPGQGQLTSEFF
>TRBJ2-6|TRBD1|.|TRBV24-1
TGTGCCACCAGTGAGTCCCCGGGACAGGGGGCGAGAGGGGCCAACGTCCTGACTTTC
CATSESPGQGARGANVLTF
>TRBJ2-7|.|.|TRBV7-2
TGTGCCAGCTGTCTCTGGGGCTCCTACGAGCAGTACTTC
CASCLWGSYEQYF
>TRBJ2-7|.|once|TRBV30
TGTGCCTGGAGTGTAGTAGAAGGCTACGAGCAGTACTTC
CAWSVVEGYEQYF
>TRBJ2-1|.|.|TRBV7-2
TGTGCCAGCAGCTTCGGTCTAGAGGTAAATGAGCAGTTCTTC
CASSFGLEVNEQFF
>TRBJ2-7|TRBD2|.|TRBV7-2
TGTGCCAGCAGCCCACGAGGACTAGCGGGAGGGAGCACCTACGAGCAGTACTTC
CASSPRGLAGGSTYEQYF
>TRBJ2-3|TRBD2|few|TRBV20-1
TGCAGTGCTAGATCTTCACTAGCGGACTACACAGATACGCAGTATTTT
CSARSSLADYTDTQYF
>TRBJ2-1|TRBD1|.|TRBV20-1
TGCAGTGCCCCTGGAGGGACAGGGGACCTTAGCTCCTACAATGAGCAGTTCTTC
CSAPGGTGDLSSYNEQFF
>TRBJ1-2|TRBD1|.|TRBV6-5
TGTGCCACCTCGACAGGGCTTTTTGGCTACACCTTC
CATSTGLFGYTF
>TRBJ1-2|.|once|TRBV7-9
TGTGCCAGCAGCTTGGAGGACGAGGGCTATGGCTACACCTTC
CASSLEDEGYGYTF
>TRBJ2-4|TRBD1|.|TRBV29-1
TGCAGCGCTGGGGACAGGGGCCAACGAGGGGTTCAGTACTTC
CSAGDRGQRGVQYF
>TRBJ2-3|.|.|TRBV6-2/TRBV6-3
TGTGCCAGCAGTTACCTACTAGATACGCAGTATTTT
CASSYLLDTQYF
>TRBJ2-1|.|many|TRBV20-1
TGCAGTGCTTTAGCCGACTCCTACAATGAGCAGTTCTTC
CSALADSYNEQFF
>TRBJ2-7|.|few|TRBV28
TGTGCCAGCAGTTATGAGGGGGAGGACTACGAGCAGTACTTC
CASSYEGEDYEQYF
>TRBJ1-1|.|.|TRBV29-1
TGCAGCGTTTTGGGGAATGAAGCTTTCTTT
CSVLGNEAFF
>TRBJ2-1|TRBD2|few|TRBV29-1
TGCAGCGGGACACTAGCGGGGTACAATGAGCAGTTCTTC
CSGTLAGYNEQFF
>TRBJ2-7|TRBD2|many|TRBV29-1
TGCAGCGTTGCAACACTAGCGGGGGGATCCTACGAGCAGTACTTC
CSVATLAGGSYEQYF
>TRBJ2-1|.|.|TRBV13
TGTGCCAGCAGCTTAGGGCGGCGGGGGCTTGCAACGGGGCAGTTCTTC
CASSLGRRGLATGQFF
>TRBJ1-1|.|.|TRBV20-1
TGCAGTGCTAAAGACCGGGGGGACACTGAAGCTTTCTTT
CSAKDRGDTEAFF
>TRBJ1-6|.|.|TRBV6-1
TGTGCCAGCATTGGACCGAGGCATGGGGATTCACCCCTCCACTTT
CASIGPRHGDSPLHF
>TRBJ2-1|.|.|TRBV7-9
TGTGCCAGCAGGAATCTACGGAATGAGCAGTTCTTC
CASRNLRNEQFF
>TRBJ2-3|TRBD1|.|TRBV9
TGTGCCAGCAGCGCCTACAGGGGTGATACGCAGTATTTT
CASSAYRGDTQYF
>TRBJ2-7|TRBD2|.|TRBV29-1
TGCAGCGTTGGACTAGCGGGAGCACGCGAGCAGTACTTC
CSVGLAGAREQYF
>TRBJ1-2|.|.|TRBV4-2
TGTGCCAGCAGCCAGGATAGGGCGGCTTGGGGCTACACCTTC
CASSQDRAAWGYTF
>TRBJ2-7|.|few|TRBV28
TGTGCCAGCAGTTTAAGCCCTAGACCGGGTGAGCAGTACTTC
CASSLSPRPGEQYF
>TRBJ2-6|.|once|TRBV4-2
TGTGCCAGCAGCCTATGGGGCACCGTGAGCTCTGGGGCCAACGTCCCGACTTTC
CASSLWGTVSSGANVPTF
>TRBJ2-7|.|.|TRBV6-5
TGTGCCAGCAGGGGGACTGAAACCTACGAGCAGTACTTC
CASRGTETYEQYF
>TRBJ1-2|.|.|TRBV7-9
TGTGCCAGCAGCTTAGCAATGGGAGGAGTTGTAGATGGCTACACCTTC
CASSLAMGGVVDGYTF